The T cell receptor beta chain described here comes from a study of cytomegalovirus exposure and HLA in healthy donors. This CDR3 spans 13 amino acids. Germline CDR1 reads SGHTA; CDR2 reads FQGNSA. V shed 5 bases, J shed 6 bases, and the junction held 4 bases outside the gene matches. Use of 60 Vbeta and 13 Jbeta primers characterized the PCR. Profiled with immunoSEQ multiplex PCR; TCRdb holds only in-frame clones, not every one. The sample includes about 160,000 clones, around 86% of them seen just once. The sequenced material came from PBMCs. This sequence was found in a man between 45 and 60 years old in good health and CMV-seropositive. V usage is TRBV7-2 and J usage is TRBJ2-1, with 7 bases aligning to TRBD1. The CDR3 DNA reads TGTGCCAGCAGCCTGAGGACAGGCAATGAGCAGTTCTTC. Translation: CASSLRTGNEQFF.